This TCR beta chain emerged from a study of T-cell reconstitution after alpha-beta-depleted transplantation in children. Preparation of the TCRbeta library involved a method that used unique molecular identifiers. TCRdb re-derived calls from the PCR reads in MiXCR, one entry per CDR3 protein. The data hold 190,000 or so distinct CDR3 sequences, with over 5.5% observed a single time. There are many counts of this clonotype. The receptor comes from a human donor who donated a stem cell graft to a child with Wiskott-Aldrich syndrome. This sample comprised PBMCs from the stem cell graft donor, obtained from the stem cell graft.

CDR3 sequence (DNA): TGCAGTGCTAGTCTGGGGGGAGAGACCCAGTACTTC. Amino acid sequence: CSASLGGETQYF. The chain recombines TRBV20-1 with TRBJ2-5, with D tentatively TRBD2 (6 bases). CDR3 length: 12 residues. Germline loops: CDR1 DFQATT, CDR2 SNEGSKA (reference sequence). The V end was cut by 3 bases, the J end by 4 bases, with 9 bases between.